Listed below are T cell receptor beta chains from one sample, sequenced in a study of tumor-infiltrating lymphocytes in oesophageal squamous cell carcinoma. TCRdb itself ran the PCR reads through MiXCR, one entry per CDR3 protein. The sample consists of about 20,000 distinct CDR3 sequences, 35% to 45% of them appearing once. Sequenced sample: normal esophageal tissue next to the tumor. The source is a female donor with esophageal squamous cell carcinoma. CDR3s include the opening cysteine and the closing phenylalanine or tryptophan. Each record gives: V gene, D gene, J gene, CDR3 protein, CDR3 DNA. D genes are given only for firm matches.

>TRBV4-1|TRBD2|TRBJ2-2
CASSQDTSGGYTGELFF
TGCGCCAGCAGCCAAGATACAAGCGGGGGATATACCGGGGAGCTGTTTTTT
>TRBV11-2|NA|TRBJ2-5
CASTQGGFSRETQYF
TGTGCCAGCACACAGGGAGGGTTCAGTCGTGAGACCCAGTACTTC
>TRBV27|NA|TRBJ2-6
CASSLIRQSGANVLTF
TGTGCCAGCAGTTTAATTAGACAGTCTGGGGCCAACGTCCTGACTTTC
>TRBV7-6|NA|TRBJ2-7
CASSPSPSGHTQYF
TGTGCTAGCAGCCCTAGCCCGTCGGGGCATACGCAGTACTTC
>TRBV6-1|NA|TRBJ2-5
CASSYTGRGYYNEQYF
TGTGCCAGCAGTTATACAGGGCGTGGATACTACAATGAGCAGTACTTC
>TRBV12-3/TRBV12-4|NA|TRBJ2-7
CASSFQGWDREQYF
TGTGCCAGCAGTTTTCAGGGATGGGATCGCGAGCAGTACTTC
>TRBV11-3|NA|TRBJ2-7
CASSFGPTTAQYF
TGTGCCAGCAGCTTTGGACCTACTACGGCGCAGTACTTC
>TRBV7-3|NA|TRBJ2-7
CASSGTNNEQYF
TGTGCCAGCAGCGGAACTAACAACGAGCAGTACTTC
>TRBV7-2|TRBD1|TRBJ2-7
CASSLEKTGSEQYF
TGTGCCAGCAGCTTAGAAAAGACAGGGAGCGAGCAGTACTTC
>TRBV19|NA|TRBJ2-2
CASSVATGELFF
TGTGCCAGTAGTGTGGCAACCGGGGAGCTGTTTTTT